The next 21 T cell receptor beta chains were all read from a single sample in a study of shared clonotypes between healthy human individuals. Only in-frame clones appear in the TCRdb table, and some are missing; sequencing was by immunoSEQ multiplex PCR. The sample gives under 650,000 clones, 90% to 97% of which show up once; approximately 0.062% is in the top ten. The specimen was naive CD4+ T cells sorted from blood. Subset reported: CD45RA+ positively selected. The receptors stem from a woman under 40 in good health.

The gene calls are TRBV5-1 and TRBJ2-2; D is undetermined. CDR1 SGHRS and CDR2 YFSETQ come from the germline V gene. The length of the CDR3 is 12 residues. Trimming removed 4 bases at V and 8 bases at J, with 9 bases between. Written as DNA, the CDR3 is TGCGCCAGCAGCGTATCTCTGGGGGAGCTGTTTTTT. It specifies CASSVSLGELFF.

This clone was found once. This chain uses TRBV19 with TRBJ2-7; 8 nucleotides line up with TRBD2. CDR3 length: 16 residues. V lost 1 base, J lost 4 bases, and 9 bases stayed unmatched. Germline loops: CDR1 LNHDA, CDR2 SQIVND (reference sequence). For the CDR3, the DNA is TGTGCCAGTAGTATAGGCGGAGCGGGGGTTAGGTACGAGCAGTACTTC. This encodes CASSIGGAGVRYEQYF.

This CDR3 reads CASSPLPSTGGSYEQYF. In DNA form, the CDR3 reads TGTGCCAGCTCACCCTTACCATCGACAGGGGGCTCCTACGAGCAGTACTTC. The chain couples TRBV18 to TRBJ2-7; 9 bases map to TRBD1. V trimming: 3 bases; J trimming: 0 bases; junction bases outside the gene matches: 9. The CDR3 runs 17 residues. From germline, CDR1 is KGHSH and CDR2 LQKENI.

The chain links TRBV19 to TRBJ2-3, with TRBD2 as a possible D gene (6 bases). V shed 4 bases and J shed 5 bases, with 19 bases lying between them. CDR1 is LNHDA and CDR2 is SQIVND in the germline V gene (reference sequence). The CDR3 extends over 16 amino acids. The CDR3 DNA follows: TGTGCCAGTAGTACTAGCGTGAGAAGGTCGGGAGATACGCAGTATTTT. This codes for CASSTSVRRSGDTQYF. The variable domain in full, completed from reference TRBV19 and TRBJ2-3, reads DGGITQSPKYLFRKEGQNVTLSCEQNLNHDAMYWYRQDPGQGLRLIYYSQIVNDFQKGDIAEGYSVSREKKESFPLTVTSAQKNPTAFYLCASSTSVRRSGDTQYFGPGTRLTVL.

The chain employs TRBV7-6 and TRBJ1-6; D is perhaps TRBD1 (6 bases). Deletions cut 5 bases from V and 2 bases from J, with 16 bases between. The CDR3 sequence is 17 residues long. CDR1 and CDR2 (germline): SGHVS, FNYEAQ. The CDR3 DNA follows: TGTGCCAGCAGCGTCATAATAGGGGGTGCCTATAATTCACCCCTCCACTTT. It specifies CASSVIIGGAYNSPLHF.

The chain links TRBV6-5 to TRBJ1-1; D is unclear. The CDR3 is 13 amino acids. V lost 1 base and J lost 3, with 6 bases in between. The V gene's germline CDR1 is MNHEY and CDR2 SVGAGI. The CDR3 nucleotides are TGTGCCAGCAGTTACTGGAGGGACACTGAAGCTTTCTTT. Amino acids: CASSYWRDTEAFF.

This chain links TRBV10-1 with TRBJ1-1; TRBD1 might be the D (6 bases). The germline CDR1 and CDR2 sequences are WNHNN and SYGVQD (reference sequence). The CDR3 consists of 14 residues. Trimming removed 0 bases from V and 5 bases from J, with 10 bases in between. This chain's CDR3 is CASSESPGVTEAFF. CDR3 coding DNA: TGCGCCAGCAGTGAGTCGCCAGGGGTGACTGAAGCTTTCTTT.

The chain couples TRBV27 to TRBJ1-4; D is possibly TRBD1 (6 bases). The germline CDR1 and CDR2 sequences are MNHEY and SMNVEV (reference sequence). The CDR3 is 14 residues long. Trimming removed 2 bases at V and 8 bases at J, with 12 bases between. DNA of the CDR3: TGTGCCAGCAGTTTAGGGACAATGGGGGAAAAACTGTTTTTT. This translates into CASSLGTMGEKLFF.

The chain recombines TRBV6-6 with TRBJ2-5, with 9 bases matching TRBD1. CDR1 MNHNY and CDR2 SVGAGI come from the germline V gene (reference sequence). This CDR3 has 14 amino acids. Unmatched junction bases numbered 6, after V lost 5 bases and J lost 5 bases. CDR3 residues: CASSPMTGGETQYF. The CDR3 DNA sequence: TGTGCCAGCAGTCCAATGACAGGGGGGGAGACCCAGTACTTC.

The chain is built from TRBV5-1 and TRBJ1-2; D not resolved. V lost 1 base to trimming and J lost 8 bases, with 15 bases between them. Germline CDR1 and CDR2: SGHRS and YFSETQ. This CDR3 spans 14 amino acids. The CDR3 DNA reads TGCGCCAGCAGCTTGATGTCAGATCCACGGGGCTACACCTTC. Translated, it gives CASSLMSDPRGYTF.

This clone was observed a handful of times. Within the sample, other DNA sequences also encode this same CDR3. The chain employs TRBV2 and TRBJ1-5; D gene unclear. Trimming took off 2 bases at V and 3 bases at J, with 5 bases between the two ends. The CDR3 consists of 13 residues. Germline V gene data show CDR1 as SNHLY and CDR2 as FYNNEI. The CDR3 nucleotides are TGTGCCAGCAGTGAACAAACCAATCAGCCCCAGCATTTT. It yields the protein CASSEQTNQPQHF.

This chain uses TRBV25-1 with TRBJ2-7; D call uncertain. In germline, CDR1 is MGHDK, CDR2 SYGVNS. V was pared by 1 base and J by 0 bases, with 4 bases between. The CDR3 extends over 13 amino acids. CDR3 in amino acids: CASSEWDSYEQYF. CDR3 DNA: TGTGCCAGCAGTGAATGGGACTCCTACGAGCAGTACTTC.

The chain carries TRBV6-5 and TRBJ1-5; maybe TRBD1 (5 bases). The CDR3 is 15 amino acids. The germline gives CDR1 MNHEY, CDR2 SVGAGI. V lost 6 bases and J lost 2, with 14 bases in between. For the CDR3, the DNA is TGTGCCAGCAGGTCCACAGGTACCGGCAATCAGCCCCAGCATTTT. As protein: CASRSTGTGNQPQHF.

This chain links TRBV7-6 with TRBJ1-4; D unresolved. Germline-derived CDR1 and CDR2 are SGHVS and FNYEAQ. The CDR3 loop spans 14 amino acids. Trimming took 5 bases from V and 8 from J, leaving 15 bases between them. The CDR3 loop is CASSADWGREKLFF. The CDR3 DNA reads as TGTGCCAGCAGCGCAGACTGGGGTCGGGAAAAACTGTTTTTT.

This clone was seen just once. Germline and junction disagree at one end, which may indicate a read error. The genes are TRBV6-6 and TRBJ2-7; D gene ambiguous. CDR1 is MNHNY and CDR2 is SVGAGI in the germline V gene (reference sequence). The CDR3 totals 12 residues. The CDR3 spells CASSSPTRILDF. CDR3 DNA sequence: TGTGCCAGCAGTTCTCCCACACGGATCTTGGACTTC.

The J gene is TRBJ2-7, the V gene TRBV18; the D is unclear. The germline CDR1 and CDR2 sequences are KGHSH and LQKENI. The ends were cut back, 3 bases at V and 4 bases at J, with 16 bases in the middle. This CDR3 is 15 amino acids long. CDR3 sequence reads: CASSPNVKSLYEQYF. The CDR3 region has the DNA TGTGCCAGCTCACCCAACGTCAAGAGTTTGTACGAGCAGTACTTC.

The CDR3 sequence is CASRQRDYNEQFF. The CDR3, as DNA: TGTGCCAGCCGACAGAGAGATTACAATGAGCAGTTCTTC. The chain combines TRBV30 with TRBJ2-1; tentatively, D is TRBD1 (5 bases). V lost 8 bases, J lost 4 bases, and 15 bases lay in between. The CDR3 consists of 13 residues. Germline CDR1 GTSNPN, CDR2 SVGIG (reference sequence). Variable domain in full (rest from reference TRBV30 and TRBJ2-1): SQTIHQWPATLVQPVGSPLSLECTVEGTSNPNLYWYRQAAGRGLQLLFYSVGIGQISSEVPQNLSASRPQDRQFILSSKKLLLSDSGFYLCASRQRDYNEQFFGPGTRLTVL.

Turning to this clone: Other DNA sequences in this specimen translate into the identical CDR3. The chain couples TRBV19 to TRBJ1-5; unclear D gene. Germline CDR1 LNHDA, CDR2 SQIVND (reference sequence). Trimming removed 2 bases from V and 0 bases from J, with 5 bases in between. This CDR3 comprises 14 residues. CDR3 in amino acids: CASSIRDSNQPQHF. The CDR3, as DNA: TGTGCCAGTAGTATACGTGATAGCAATCAGCCCCAGCATTTT.

The chain combines TRBV28 with TRBJ2-1; D gene unclear. Germline CDR1 MDHEN, CDR2 SYDVKM. V shed 2 bases and J shed 10 bases, with 6 bases lying between them. CDR3 length: 11 amino acids. DNA for the CDR3: TGTGCCAGCAGTTTAGGTTGGGAGCAGTTCTTC. It encodes CASSLGWEQFF.

In the case of this clone: One end of the junction does not line up with germline, which may come from a read error. J is TRBJ2-4 and V is TRBV28, with D tentatively TRBD2 (6 bases). Germline V gene data show CDR1 as MDHEN and CDR2 as SYDVKM. This CDR3 contains 13 residues. CDR3: CASSLEGTAGLDF. The CDR3 bases are TGTGCCAGCAGCCTAGAAGGGACTGCGGGACTTGACTTC.

The chain joins TRBV7-8 to TRBJ2-7; D might be TRBD1 or TRBD2, each matching 7 bases. Germline values: CDR1 SGHVS, CDR2 FQNEAQ. The V end lost 5 bases, the J end lost 2 bases, and 13 bases lay between the germline ends. There are 14 residues in the CDR3. CDR3 sequence: CASSAGGATYEQYF. CDR3 DNA sequence: TGTGCCAGCAGCGCAGGGGGGGCAACCTACGAGCAGTACTTC.